This TCR beta chain was sequenced in a study of shared clonotypes between healthy human individuals (dated by TCRdb to about 2020). For the study in its entirety: The cohort included a few men and two women between 18 and 49 years of age. Per donor, three plates each were used for CD4 naive and CD4 memory, two for CD8 naive, and one for CD8 memory. To estimate repertoire size and how much clonotypes are shared between individuals, the study performed deep sequencing of blood TCR repertoires from a handful of healthy adults. Libraries were prepared and TCR repertoires were sequenced by different laboratories using diverse techniques, in order to increase sequencing depth and limit assay-specific biases. Leukapheresis yielded between about 0.8 and 9.5 billion PBMCs per donor.

CD8 naive samples were CD45RO-negative cells positively selected for CCR7, giving a CD45RA+CCR7+ population that excluded TemRA cells. Healthy HIV-negative adults with no recently reported acute infections or vaccinations were included as donors. Every donor was a Caucasian adult living in Nashville, Tennessee, USA. Blood was obtained by leukapheresis, after which PBMCs were separated by Ficoll-Histopaque density gradient centrifugation and cryopreserved in liquid nitrogen vapor phase. Analytical flow cytometry was used to check the purity and quantity of every magnetically sorted T cell population. From each sorted fraction, genomic DNA was isolated and quantified by UV absorbance on a Nanodrop 2000c. Broad study findings and their caveats: About 5% of naive CD4, 3.5% of naive CD8, about 2.1% of memory CD4, and over 0.35% of memory CD8 clonotypes were shared across a few donors. Naive subsets generally had larger estimated clonotype richness than memory subsets. Clonotypes shared by all four sorted-subset donors showed higher generation probabilities than non-shared clonotypes. Sampling was limited to blood, and TCR repertoires in tissue likely differ from TCR repertoires in blood. Incomplete sequencing was indicated by rarefaction of sorted-subset datasets, despite the large sequencing depth. Pairwise subsampling led to the expectation that sequencing depth would affect the degree of clonotype sharing among donors. The small number of donors limited the genetic and exposure-history diversity represented.

Remarks on this clone: There is no known antigen for this receptor. The sample holds no much larger clone one base away, and base qualities are not on file.

CDR1 SGHVS and CDR2 FQNEAQ are derived from the germline V gene. Relative to germline, V is missing 5 bases and J is missing 6 bases, with 11 bases of the junction outside any gene match. The CDR3 contains 15 residues, cysteine and phenylalanine counted. The sequence is cut down to CDR3 DNA, 45 bases in frame from base 1. Using the deep immunoSEQ assay, TCR CDR3 regions were amplified from genomic DNA by multiplex PCR. Extracted genomic DNA from each cell subset was spread evenly across all wells of several immunoSEQ 96-well plates, with each plate serving as a replicate. For sorted subsets, each replicate PCR was loaded with roughly 190 ng genomic DNA, equivalent to some 31,000 T cell genomes. The purified libraries were quantified using a Qubit 3.0 fluorometer, sized with a Bioanalyzer 2100, and then quantified again using the KAPA Library Quantification kit. Every immunoSEQ 96-well plate was sequenced on a separate single-read 150-cycle Illumina NextSeq 550 flow cell. The study's own analysis went as follows. The immunoSEQ output contained only junctional sequences without quality scores, so filtering could not match that applied to full-length reads. Sequences were annotated with PyIR, a Python wrapper for IgBLAST v1.9, using IMGT germline references to assign V/J genes and CDR3. Reads were filtered out if the reads had weak V/J assignments (E-value above 1e-6), no CDR3, stop codons, out-of-frame junctions, or ambiguous translated residues. A V3J clonotype was defined by an identical inferred V gene, J gene, and CDR3 amino acid sequence. Percentage overlap between repertoires was calculated by dividing the number of shared unique clonotypes by the size of the smaller repertoire. Three approaches were used to assess repertoire richness: RTK rarefaction, the Chao1 estimator, and Recon v2.1 estimates of unobserved clonotypes. Generation probabilities for all TCRbeta clonotypes obtained by the gDNA method from a handful of donors were computed using OLGA. Not all clones reach the TCRdb copy of this immuneACCESS table, which keeps in-frame sequences only. Checked studies attribute under half of the gap to unresolved V genes and leave the rest unexplained. V and J calls plus clone size are reproduced from that table; the DNA served to infer D and trimming. In this sample the table shows hundreds of thousands of clones, about 95% of which occur a single time. The ten most abundant clones make up approximately 0.12% of the sample.

The receptor's source is a woman under 40 in good health. Sequences were obtained from naive CD8+ T cells sorted from blood. The sample's cell subset or site, from its label and the paper: CD45RA+CCR7+. Here the chain combines TRBV7-8 and TRBJ2-7, and TRBD1 aligns with 9 junction nucleotides. The sequenced DNA: TGTGCCAGCAGCCTCTGGACAGGGGATACAGGCGAGCAGTACTTC. It encodes CASSLWTGDTGEQYF.